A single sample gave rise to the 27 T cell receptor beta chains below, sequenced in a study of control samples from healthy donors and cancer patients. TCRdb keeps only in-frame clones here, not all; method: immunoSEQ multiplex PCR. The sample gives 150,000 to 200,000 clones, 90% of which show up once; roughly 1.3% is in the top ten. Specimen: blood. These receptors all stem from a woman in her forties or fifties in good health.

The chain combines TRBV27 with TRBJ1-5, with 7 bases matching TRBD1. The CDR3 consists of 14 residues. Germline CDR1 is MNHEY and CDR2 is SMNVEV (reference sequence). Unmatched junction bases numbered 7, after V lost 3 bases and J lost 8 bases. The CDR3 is CASSFRQGMEPQHF. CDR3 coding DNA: TGTGCCAGCAGTTTCAGACAGGGTATGGAGCCCCAGCATTTT.

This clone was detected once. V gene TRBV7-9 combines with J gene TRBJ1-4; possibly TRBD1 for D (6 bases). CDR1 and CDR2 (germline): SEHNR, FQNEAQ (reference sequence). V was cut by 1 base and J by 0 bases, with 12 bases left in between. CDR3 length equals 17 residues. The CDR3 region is CASSLGRGPATNEKLFF. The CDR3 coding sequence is TGTGCCAGCAGCTTAGGCAGGGGCCCTGCAACTAATGAAAAACTGTTTTTT.

CDR3 coding DNA: TGTGCCAGCAGGTCTACAGGGACTAGCGGGGACTACAATGAGCAGTTCTTC. The encoded protein is CASRSTGTSGDYNEQFF. The V gene is TRBV28, the J gene TRBJ2-1; 13 bases map to TRBD2. The germline gives CDR1 MDHEN, CDR2 SYDVKM. The trim removed 6 bases at V and 3 bases at J, leaving 8 bases unmatched. The CDR3 consists of 17 residues.

The CDR3 here is CASSLWTGGSYEQYF. The DNA for the CDR3 is TGTGCCAGCAGCTTATGGACAGGGGGGTCCTACGAGCAGTACTTC. The chain uses TRBV11-2 and TRBJ2-7; 10 nucleotides line up with TRBD1. CDR1 and CDR2 from the germline V gene are SGHAT and FQNNGV. The CDR3 is made up of 15 amino acids. Trimming removed 2 bases from V and 1 base from J; junction bases left unmatched: 2.

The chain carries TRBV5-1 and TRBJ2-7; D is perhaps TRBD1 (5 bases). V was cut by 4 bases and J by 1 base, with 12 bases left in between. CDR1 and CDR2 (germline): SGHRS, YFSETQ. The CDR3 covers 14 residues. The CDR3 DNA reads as TGCGCCAGCAGCCGGTCAGACAGATCCTACGAGCAGTACTTC. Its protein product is CASSRSDRSYEQYF.

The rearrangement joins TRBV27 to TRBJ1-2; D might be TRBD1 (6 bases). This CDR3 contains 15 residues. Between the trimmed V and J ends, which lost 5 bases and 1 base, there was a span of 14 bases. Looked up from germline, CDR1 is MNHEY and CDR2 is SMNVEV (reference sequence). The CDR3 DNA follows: TGTGCCAGCAGTGTCCGACGGGGGCGTAACTATGGCTACACCTTC. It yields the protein CASSVRRGRNYGYTF.

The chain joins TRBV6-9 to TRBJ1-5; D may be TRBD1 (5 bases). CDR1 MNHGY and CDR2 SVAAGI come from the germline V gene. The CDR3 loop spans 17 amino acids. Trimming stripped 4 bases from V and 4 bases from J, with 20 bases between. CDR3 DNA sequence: TGTGCCAGCAGTTGGGGGTTTATCGGGGTGGGAAATCAGCCCCAGCATTTT. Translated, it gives CASSWGFIGVGNQPQHF.

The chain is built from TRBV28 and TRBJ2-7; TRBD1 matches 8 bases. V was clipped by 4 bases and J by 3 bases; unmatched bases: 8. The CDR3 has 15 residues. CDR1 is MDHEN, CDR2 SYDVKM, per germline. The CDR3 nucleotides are TGTGCCAGCAGTTCCCCGGCAGGGGGCATCTACGAGCAGTACTTC. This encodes CASSSPAGGIYEQYF.

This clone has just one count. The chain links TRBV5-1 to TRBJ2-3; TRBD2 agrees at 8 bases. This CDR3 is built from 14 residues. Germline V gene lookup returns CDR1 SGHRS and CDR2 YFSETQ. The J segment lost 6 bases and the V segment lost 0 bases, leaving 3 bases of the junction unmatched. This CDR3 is CASSLAGGEDTQYF. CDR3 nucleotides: TGCGCCAGCAGCTTGGCCGGGGGGGAGGATACGCAGTATTTT.

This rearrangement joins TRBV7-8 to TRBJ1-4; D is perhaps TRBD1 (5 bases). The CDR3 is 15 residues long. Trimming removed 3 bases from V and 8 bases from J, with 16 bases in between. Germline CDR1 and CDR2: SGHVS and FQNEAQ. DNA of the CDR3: TGTGCCAGCAGCTTGGGGCCAGGGCTGAAGGAAAAACTGTTTTTT. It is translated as CASSLGPGLKEKLFF.

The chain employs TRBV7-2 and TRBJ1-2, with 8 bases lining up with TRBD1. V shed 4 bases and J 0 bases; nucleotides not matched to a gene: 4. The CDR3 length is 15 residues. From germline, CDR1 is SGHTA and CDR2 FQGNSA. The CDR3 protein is CASSWDRISNYGYTF. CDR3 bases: TGTGCCAGCAGCTGGGACAGGATATCTAACTATGGCTACACCTTC.

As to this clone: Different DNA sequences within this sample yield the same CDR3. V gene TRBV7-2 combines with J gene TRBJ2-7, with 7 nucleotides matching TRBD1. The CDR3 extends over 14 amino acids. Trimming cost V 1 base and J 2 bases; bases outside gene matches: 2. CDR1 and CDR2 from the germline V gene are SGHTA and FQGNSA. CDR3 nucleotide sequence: TGTGCCAGCAGCTTAGGGACAGGTCCCTACGAGCAGTACTTC. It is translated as CASSLGTGPYEQYF.

CDR3 DNA sequence: TGTGCCAGCAGTGAGTTAGCGGGAAGCTTGAATGAGCAGTTCTTC. As protein: CASSELAGSLNEQFF. The chain carries TRBV2 and TRBJ2-1, with TRBD2 matching over 8 bases. This CDR3 spans 15 amino acids. From germline, CDR1 is SNHLY and CDR2 FYNNEI. V lost 3 bases, J lost 7 bases, and 8 bases stayed unmatched.

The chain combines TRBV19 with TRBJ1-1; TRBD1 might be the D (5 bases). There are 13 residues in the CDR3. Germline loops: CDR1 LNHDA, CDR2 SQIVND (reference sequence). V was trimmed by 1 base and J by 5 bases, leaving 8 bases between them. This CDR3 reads CASSIGGVTEAFF. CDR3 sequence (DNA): TGTGCCAGTAGTATAGGGGGGGTTACTGAAGCTTTCTTT.

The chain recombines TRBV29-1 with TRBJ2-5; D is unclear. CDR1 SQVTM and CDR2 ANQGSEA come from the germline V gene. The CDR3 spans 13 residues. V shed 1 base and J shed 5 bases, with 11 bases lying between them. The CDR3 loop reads CSVEGTQWETQYF. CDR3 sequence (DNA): TGCAGCGTTGAAGGGACCCAGTGGGAGACCCAGTACTTC.

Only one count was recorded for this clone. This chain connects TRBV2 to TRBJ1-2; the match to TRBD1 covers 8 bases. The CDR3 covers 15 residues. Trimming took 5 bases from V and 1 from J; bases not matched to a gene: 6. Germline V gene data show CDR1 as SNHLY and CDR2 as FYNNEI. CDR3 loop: CASSLGQGVNYGYTF. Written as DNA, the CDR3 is TGTGCCAGCAGTCTTGGACAGGGCGTTAACTATGGCTACACCTTC.

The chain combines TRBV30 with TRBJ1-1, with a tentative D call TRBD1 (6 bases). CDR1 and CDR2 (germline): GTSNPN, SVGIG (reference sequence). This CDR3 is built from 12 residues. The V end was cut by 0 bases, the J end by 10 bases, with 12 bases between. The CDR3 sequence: CAWSVLVRGAFF. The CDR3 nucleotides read TGTGCCTGGAGTGTATTAGTCAGGGGAGCTTTCTTT. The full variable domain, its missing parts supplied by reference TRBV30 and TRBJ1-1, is SQTIHQWPATLVQPVGSPLSLECTVEGTSNPNLYWYRQAAGRGLQLLFYSVGIGQISSEVPQNLSASRPQDRQFILSSKKLLLSDSGFYLCAWSVLVRGAFFGQGTRLTVV.

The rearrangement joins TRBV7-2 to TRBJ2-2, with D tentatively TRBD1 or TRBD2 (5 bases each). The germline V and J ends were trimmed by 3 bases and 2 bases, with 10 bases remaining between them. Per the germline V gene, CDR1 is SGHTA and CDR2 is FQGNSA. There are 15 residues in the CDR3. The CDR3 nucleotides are TGTGCCAGCAGCTTTTGGAGGACAAACACCGGGGAGCTGTTTTTT. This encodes CASSFWRTNTGELFF.

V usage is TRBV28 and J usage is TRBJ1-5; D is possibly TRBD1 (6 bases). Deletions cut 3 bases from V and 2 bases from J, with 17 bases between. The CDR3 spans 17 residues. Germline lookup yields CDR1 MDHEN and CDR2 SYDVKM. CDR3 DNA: TGTGCCAGCAGTTTTGTAGGGGGATATGGCGGCAATCAGCCCCAGCATTTT. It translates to CASSFVGGYGGNQPQHF.

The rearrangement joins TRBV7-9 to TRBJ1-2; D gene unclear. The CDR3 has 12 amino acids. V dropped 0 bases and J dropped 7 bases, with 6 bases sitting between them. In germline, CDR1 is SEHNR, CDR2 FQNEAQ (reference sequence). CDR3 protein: CASSLAGSGYTF. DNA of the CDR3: TGTGCCAGCAGCTTAGCGGGTTCTGGCTACACCTTC.

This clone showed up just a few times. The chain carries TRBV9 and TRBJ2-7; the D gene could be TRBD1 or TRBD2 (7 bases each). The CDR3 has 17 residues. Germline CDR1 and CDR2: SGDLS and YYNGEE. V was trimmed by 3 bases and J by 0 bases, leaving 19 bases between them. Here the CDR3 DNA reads TGTGCCAGCAGCGCGACGCCATCAGGGGGGGCCTCCTACGAGCAGTACTTC. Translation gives CASSATPSGGASYEQYF.

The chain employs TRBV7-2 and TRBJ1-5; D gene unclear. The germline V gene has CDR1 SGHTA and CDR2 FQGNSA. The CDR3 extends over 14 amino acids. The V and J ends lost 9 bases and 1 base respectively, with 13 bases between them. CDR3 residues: CASGERASNQPQHF. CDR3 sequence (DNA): TGTGCCAGTGGGGAACGGGCCAGCAATCAGCCCCAGCATTTT.

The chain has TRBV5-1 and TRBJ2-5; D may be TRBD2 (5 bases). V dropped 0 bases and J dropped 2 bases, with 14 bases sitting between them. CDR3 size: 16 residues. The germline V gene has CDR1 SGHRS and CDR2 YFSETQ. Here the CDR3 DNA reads TGCGCCAGCAGCTTGGGACTGAGAGAGGGACAAGAGACCCAGTACTTC. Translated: CASSLGLREGQETQYF.

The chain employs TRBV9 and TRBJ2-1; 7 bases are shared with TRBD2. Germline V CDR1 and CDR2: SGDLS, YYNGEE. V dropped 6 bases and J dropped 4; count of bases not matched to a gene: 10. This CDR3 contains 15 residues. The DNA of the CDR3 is TGTGCCAGCACCGCAGCGGGATCGTCTTACAATGAGCAGTTCTTC. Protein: CASTAAGSSYNEQFF.

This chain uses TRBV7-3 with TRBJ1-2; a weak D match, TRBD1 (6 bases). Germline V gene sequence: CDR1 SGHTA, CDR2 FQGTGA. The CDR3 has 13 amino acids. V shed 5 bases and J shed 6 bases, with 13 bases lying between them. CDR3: CASSLLSGDGYTF. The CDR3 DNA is TGTGCCAGCAGCCTCCTCTCAGGGGATGGCTACACCTTC.

This CDR3 reads CASSWDYLTGELFF. The CDR3 coding sequence is TGTGCCAGCAGCTGGGACTACCTGACCGGGGAGCTGTTTTTT. V and J are TRBV7-9 and TRBJ2-2; 7 nucleotides line up with TRBD2. The CDR3 has 14 residues. CDR1 is SEHNR and CDR2 is FQNEAQ in the germline V gene (reference sequence). V gave up 4 bases and J gave up 5 bases; unmatched junction bases: 4.

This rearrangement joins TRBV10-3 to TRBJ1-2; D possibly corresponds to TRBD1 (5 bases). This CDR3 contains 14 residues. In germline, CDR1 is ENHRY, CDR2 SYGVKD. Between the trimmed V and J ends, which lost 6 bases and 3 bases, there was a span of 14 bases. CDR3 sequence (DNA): TGTGCCATCAGGAGTTCAGGGAGCTACTATGGCTACACCTTC. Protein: CAIRSSGSYYGYTF.